This paragraph reports one TCR beta chain. This sample is drawn from a study of shared clonotypes between healthy human individuals. Some clones are missing from TCRdb's copy, which holds only in-frame ones; the method was immunoSEQ multiplex PCR. The profile shows about 600,000 clones, around 81% of them singletons. CDR1 is MDHEN, CDR2 SYDVKM, per germline. CDR3 length: 14 amino acids. The ends were cut back, 7 bases at V and 6 bases at J, with 17 bases in the middle. The sequence was collected from a woman between 35 and 50 years old in good health. Some clones in this sample may be carry-over from other donors' samples. The chain recombines TRBV28 with TRBJ2-3; D gene uncertain. The sample comprised PBMCs. The CDR3 DNA reads TGTGCCAGCACCACTTCCTCGACTGGGGATACGCAGTATTTT. Amino acids: CASTTSSTGDTQYF.